This TCR beta chain was sequenced for a study of cytomegalovirus exposure and HLA in healthy donors. Study conclusions and caveats: Likely technical artifact: a cluster of highly shared sequence variants. Later, an analysis found that common viral pathogens appeared to be linked with several of the most significant clusters. The authors enumerated over 150 TCR beta chains as linked to cytomegalovirus. TCR beta V- and J-gene trimming was later associated with a missense DCLRE1C variant.

The PCR contained 60 Vbeta and 13 Jbeta primers. Some clones are missing from TCRdb's copy, which holds only in-frame ones; the method was immunoSEQ multiplex PCR. This table has approximately 190,000 clones, around three quarters appearing once. Trimming cost V 4 bases and J 0 bases, with 13 bases left between them. The CDR3 loop spans 16 amino acids. Looked up from germline, CDR1 is SGHRS and CDR2 is YFSETQ. Turning to this clone: Its cognate antigen is unknown.

The sample consisted of PBMCs. The chain employs TRBV5-1 and TRBJ1-4; the D is unclear. The source is a woman aged 25 to 45 in good health and CMV-seronegative. Written as DNA, the CDR3 is TGCGCCAGCAGCCTAGGCCATATTGCAACTAATGAAAAACTGTTTTTT. Protein sequence: CASSLGHIATNEKLFF.